This T cell receptor (beta chain) was sequenced during a study of CD8+ T cells in alopecia areata. Across the whole study: Tofacitinib was taken orally by treated patients, and the dose was 5 to 10 mg twice daily. Study-wide results and caveats: Besides other cells, scalp samples also yield sequences of resident alphabeta T cells from normal skin.

Only a few counts were recorded for this clone. Its specificity is unknown. Patients with alopecia areata provided lesional scalp punch biopsies as well as peripheral blood. Sequencing used cDNA as its template, made by extracting RNA and reverse transcribing it. This table comes from immunoSEQ multiplex PCR, and its TCRdb copy is limited to in-frame clones, with some not included. Of over 200,000 clones in the sample, more than 45% were seen once. The CDR3 totals 14 residues. Germline-derived CDR1 and CDR2 are SGDLS and YYNGEE. V gave up 3 bases and J gave up 8 bases; unmatched junction bases: 9. This specimen consisted of CD4+ T cells sorted from blood, obtained at week 0. V gene TRBV9 combines with J gene TRBJ1-2; the match to TRBD1 covers 8 bases. This TCR was recovered from a human donor with alopecia areata. The chain's CDR3 is CASSAVDRVGGYTF. The CDR3 DNA reads TGTGCCAGCAGCGCTGTGGACAGGGTTGGGGGCTACACCTTC.